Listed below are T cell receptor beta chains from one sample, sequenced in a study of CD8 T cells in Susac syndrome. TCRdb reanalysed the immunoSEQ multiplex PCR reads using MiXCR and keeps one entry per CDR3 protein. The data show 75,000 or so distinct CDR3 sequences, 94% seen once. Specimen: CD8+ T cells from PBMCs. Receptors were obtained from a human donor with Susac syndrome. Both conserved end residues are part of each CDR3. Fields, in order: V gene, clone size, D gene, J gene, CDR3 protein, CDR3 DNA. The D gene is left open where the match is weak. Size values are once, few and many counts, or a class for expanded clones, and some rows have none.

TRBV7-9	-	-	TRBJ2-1	CASSPPSRVEQFF	TGTGCCAGCAGCCCGCCGTCTAGGGTTGAGCAGTTCTTC
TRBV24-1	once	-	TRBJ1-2	CATSDFGNGYTF	TGTGCCACCAGTGATTTCGGGAATGGCTACACCTTC
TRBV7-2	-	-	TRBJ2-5	CASSAHRETQYF	TGTGCCAGCAGTGCCCACCGGGAGACCCAGTACTTC
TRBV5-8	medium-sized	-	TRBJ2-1	CASSPGTYGGYYNEQFF	TGTGCCAGCAGTCCCGGGACGTACGGCGGGTACTACAATGAGCAGTTCTTC
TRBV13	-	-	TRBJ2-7	CASSPDRSYEQYF	TGTGCCAGCAGTCCAGACAGGTCCTACGAGCAGTACTTC
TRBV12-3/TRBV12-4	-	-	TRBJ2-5	CASSEGETQYF	TGTGCCAGCAGTGAAGGGGAGACCCAGTACTTC
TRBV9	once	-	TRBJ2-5	CASSVGADKETQYF	TGTGCCAGCAGCGTAGGGGCGGACAAAGAGACCCAGTACTTC
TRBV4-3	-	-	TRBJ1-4	CASSQGRGDSEKLFF	TGCGCCAGCAGCCAAGGGCGCGGGGATAGTGAAAAACTGTTTTTT
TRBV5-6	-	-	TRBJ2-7	CASSLVGTSYEQYF	TGTGCCAGCAGCTTGGTCGGCACATCGTACGAGCAGTACTTC
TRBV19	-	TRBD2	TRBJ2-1	CASSIQGLAGHNEQFF	TGTGCCAGTAGTATACAGGGACTAGCGGGACACAATGAGCAGTTCTTC
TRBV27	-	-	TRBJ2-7	CASSAGLGGSYEQYF	TGTGCCAGCAGCGCTGGATTGGGGGGCTCCTACGAGCAGTACTTC
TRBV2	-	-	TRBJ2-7	CASSGVYEQYF	TGTGCCTCCTCGGGGGTCTACGAGCAGTACTTC
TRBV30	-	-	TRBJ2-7	CAWSADSGSSYEQYF	TGTGCCTGGAGTGCGGATAGCGGATCCTCCTACGAGCAGTACTTC